This TCR beta chain comes out of a study of T cell responses to AZD1222 COVID-19 vaccine. Clones were read by immunoSEQ multiplex PCR, and TCRdb kept only the in-frame ones, dropping some. Of about 160,000 clones in the sample, 88% were seen once. The V and J ends lost 0 bases and 2 bases respectively, with 12 bases between them. This CDR3 region has 16 residues. Germline V lookup: CDR1 MGHRA, CDR2 YSYEKL. The source of this sequence is an adult who received the AZD1222 COVID-19 vaccine. The sequencing here drew on peripheral blood, taken 28 days after the second AZD1222 dose. The rearrangement joins TRBV4-1 to TRBJ2-3; D is uncertain. In DNA, the CDR3 is TGCGCCAGCAGCCAAGATGGTGGGCAGTTCACAGATACGCAGTATTTT. It encodes CASSQDGGQFTDTQYF.